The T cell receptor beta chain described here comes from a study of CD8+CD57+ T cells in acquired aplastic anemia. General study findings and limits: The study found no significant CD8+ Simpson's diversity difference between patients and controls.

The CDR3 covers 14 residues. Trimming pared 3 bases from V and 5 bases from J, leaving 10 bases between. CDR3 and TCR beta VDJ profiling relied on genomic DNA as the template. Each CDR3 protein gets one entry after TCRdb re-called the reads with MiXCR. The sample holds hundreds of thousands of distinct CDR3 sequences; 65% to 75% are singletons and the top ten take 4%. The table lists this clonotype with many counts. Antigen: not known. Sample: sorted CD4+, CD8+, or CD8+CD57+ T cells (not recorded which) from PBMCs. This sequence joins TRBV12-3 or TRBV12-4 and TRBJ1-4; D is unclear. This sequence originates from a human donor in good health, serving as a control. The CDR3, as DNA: TGTGCCAGCAGTTTTGGCGGGCCGAATGAAAAACTGTTTTTT. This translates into CASSFGGPNEKLFF.